This T cell receptor (beta chain) was retrieved from a study of blood T cell repertoires in COVID-19 (dated by TCRdb to 2020 to 2022). For context, the study as a whole: Samples from collaborators originated in the United States, Italy and Spain and spanned both the acute and convalescent phases of COVID-19. The material from the prospective study consisted of cDNA or gDNA derived from T cells, B-cell-depleted T cells, or PBMCs. Deeply sampled blood TCRbeta repertoires from subjects exposed to, actively infected with, or recovered from COVID-19 were included in the dataset. The repertoires were released in a freely available public database meant as a resource for research on the immune response to SARS-CoV-2. The samples were drawn from two sources: the first 160 participants of the ongoing ImmuneRACE study, and some 1,300 subjects contributed by 6 global collaborators. Sample metadata almost always included a de-identified subject ID, COVID-19 status, age in years and sex. Where available, HLA class I and class II types were obtained from metadata supplied by the sample provider rather than from assay-based typing.

TCRbeta CDR3 regions were amplified from genomic DNA by means of the immunoSEQ Assay, a bias-controlled multiplex PCR. As for the original processing: Within the assay, amplification of reference gene primers was used to estimate how many nucleated cells each sample contained. Sequence reads were collapsed and filtered to measure the absolute abundance of every unique TCRbeta CDR3 rearrangement. For each sample, productive Simpson clonality was calculated as the square root of Simpson's diversity index across productive rearrangements. TCRdb took over this immuneACCESS table, retaining in-frame rearrangements with V and J assigned. Such tables are incomplete; in checked studies, under half of the missing clones stem from an unresolved V gene, and the remainder is unexplained. V and J calls and clone size are as listed in that table; D and trimming were resolved from the DNA. The table for this sample lists about 87,000 clones; around 86% of them were counted only once. The ten largest account for around 5.2% of the sample.

In this sample, this clone turned up once. Its antigen remains unidentified. Per-nucleotide qualities are absent, and no much larger clonotype sits a single base away. In the germline V gene (reference sequence), CDR1 corresponds to SEHNR and CDR2 to FQNEAQ. Its CDR3 holds 15 amino acids, cysteine through phenylalanine. Only the CDR3 DNA is retained, 45 bases long and in frame from the first base. V lost 0 bases and J lost 1 base; the stretch between them is 10 bases long. General findings and caveats noted by the study authors: The amount of clinical and demographic metadata varied by source and participant and was provided uncurated.

Collaborating institutions collected whole blood in K2EDTA tubes following their own protocols. For TCRbeta analysis, collaborators shipped samples in one of three forms: frozen whole blood, isolated PBMCs, or DNA extracted from either of those sample types. The chain was built from TRBV7-9 and TRBJ2-7, with a weak D call of TRBD2 (6 bases match). Sequenced sample: peripheral blood. The source is a man aged 35 to 55 with acute or convalescent COVID-19. Here the CDR3 is given as CASSLASGSSYEQYF. The nucleotide sequence reads as follows: TGTGCCAGCAGCTTAGCTAGCGGAAGTTCCTACGAGCAGTACTTC. Beyond the CDR3, the reference TRBV7-9 and TRBJ2-7 genes provide the residues; the full variable domain reads: DTGVSQNPRHKITKRGQNVTFRCDPISEHNRLYWYRQTLGQGPEFLTYFQNEAQLEKSRLLSDRFSAERPKGSFSTLEIQRTEQGDSAMYLCASSLASGSSYEQYFGPGTRLTVT.